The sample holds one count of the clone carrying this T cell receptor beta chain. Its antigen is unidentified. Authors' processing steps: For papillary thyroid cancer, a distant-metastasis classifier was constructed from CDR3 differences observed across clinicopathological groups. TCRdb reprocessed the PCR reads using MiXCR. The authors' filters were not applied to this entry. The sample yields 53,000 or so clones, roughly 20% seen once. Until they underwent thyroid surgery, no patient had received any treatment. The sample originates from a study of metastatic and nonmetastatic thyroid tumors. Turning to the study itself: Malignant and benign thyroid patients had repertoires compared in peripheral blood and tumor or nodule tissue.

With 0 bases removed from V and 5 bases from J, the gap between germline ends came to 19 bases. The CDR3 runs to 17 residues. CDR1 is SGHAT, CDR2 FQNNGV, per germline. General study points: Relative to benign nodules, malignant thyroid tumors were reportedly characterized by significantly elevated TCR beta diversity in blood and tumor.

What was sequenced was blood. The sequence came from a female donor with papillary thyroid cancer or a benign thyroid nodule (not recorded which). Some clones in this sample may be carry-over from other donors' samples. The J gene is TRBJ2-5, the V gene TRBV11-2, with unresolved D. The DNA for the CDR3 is TGTGCCAGCAGCTTAGATCGGGTGAGCGTGAGTGGTGAGACCCAGTACTTC. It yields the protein CASSLDRVSVSGETQYF.